This TCR beta chain was sequenced in a study of memory CD4+ T cells and cytomegalovirus serostatus. Points from the study as a whole: A US-trained random forest predicted CMV serostatus with median AUC about 0.92. About 40% of the roughly 150 known CMV-associated TCRbeta sequences appeared in CD4+ memory.

This clone was seen once. Its antigen remains unidentified. Single viable CD3+CD4+CD8-CD45RO+ cells were sorted as the memory CD4+ T cells. Using immunoSEQ multiplex PCR, the repertoire was profiled, and TCRdb retains in-frame clones only, with some absent. The sample includes about 56,000 clones, over 65% seen only once; the top ten take over 2%. The V segment lost 1 base and the J segment 0 bases; nucleotides outside the gene matches: 3. Germline CDR1 and CDR2: MDHEN and SYDVKM. CDR3 length: 16 residues. This receptor was identified in an adult in good health and CMV-seropositive. The chain uses TRBV28 and TRBJ2-1; 7 bases are shared with TRBD2. The sequenced sample consisted of memory CD4+ T cells from blood. CDR3 amino acids: CASSLYLAASYNEQFF. The CDR3 nucleotides are TGTGCCAGCAGTTTATACCTAGCGGCCTCCTACAATGAGCAGTTCTTC.